This TCR beta chain was sequenced for a study of blood T cell repertoires in COVID-19. Study at large: The samples span acute and convalescent COVID-19 from the United States, Italy and Spain. PBMCs, B-cell-depleted T cells, or T cells provided the cDNA or gDNA that made up the material.

Original data processing: For nucleated cells, counts were estimated from reference gene primer amplification. TCRdb's table, derived via immunoSEQ multiplex PCR, lists solely in-frame clones and lacks some. That table supplies the V and J calls and clone size; D and trimming were determined from the DNA. The sample lists hundreds of thousands of clones; around nine tenths were seen once. The CDR3 consists of 16 residues. Germline V gene sequence: CDR1 LNHDA, CDR2 SQIVND (reference sequence). J gave up 1 base and V 5 bases, and 7 bases lay outside the gene matches. The rearrangement joins TRBV19 to TRBJ1-1; 10 bases agree with TRBD1. The receptor's source is a woman aged 18-29 years who had recovered from COVID-19. Specimen: peripheral blood. The CDR3: CASSLDRDRGNTEAFF. In DNA, the CDR3 is TGTGCCAGTAGTCTGGACAGGGACAGGGGGAACACTGAAGCTTTCTTT.